This entry lists 14 T cell receptor beta chains sequenced from one sample in a study of CD8+ T cells in alopecia areata. Reverse transcription of extracted RNA yielded cDNA, which provided the sequencing template. Assay: immunoSEQ multiplex PCR; the TCRdb copy retains only in-frame clones and omits some. Among 110,000 to 150,000 clones listed, roughly 50% were seen once. Specimen: CD4+ T cells sorted from blood, collected at week 0. The source is a human donor with alopecia areata.

The chain joins TRBV30 to TRBJ1-4; D remains ambiguous. This CDR3 has 16 amino acids. V dropped 4 bases and J dropped 2 bases, with 17 bases sitting between them. Per germline, CDR1 GTSNPN and CDR2 SVGIG (reference sequence). The chain's CDR3 is CAWNSILGGTNEKLFF. Written as DNA, the CDR3 is TGTGCCTGGAATTCTATCCTCGGTGGTACTAATGAAAAACTGTTTTTT.

Concerning this clone: One junction end disagrees with the germline gene, perhaps due to a read error. The J gene is TRBJ1-1, the V gene TRBV7-9; D might be TRBD1 (6 bases). CDR3 length: 12 amino acids. CDR1 is SEHNR, CDR2 FQNEAQ, per germline (reference sequence). CDR3 sequence reads: CASTLGGTEAFF. CDR3 nucleotides: TGTGCCAGCACCTTAGGGGGCACTGAAGCTTTCTTT.

The V call is TRBV29-1, the J call TRBJ1-2; D remains ambiguous. CDR3 size: 10 residues. Trimming stripped 4 bases from V and 4 bases from J, with 4 bases between. CDR1 and CDR2 from the germline V gene are SQVTM and ANQGSEA. The DNA for the CDR3 is TGCAGCGTTGGCGGCTATGGCTACACCTTC. Residues: CSVGGYGYTF.

This clone showed up just a few times. The genes are TRBV30 and TRBJ2-1, with D tentatively TRBD2 (7 bases). V was trimmed by 3 bases and J by 8 bases, leaving 20 bases between them. The CDR3 covers 15 residues. Germline CDR1 and CDR2: GTSNPN and SVGIG (reference sequence). The chain's CDR3 is CAWSSQGGVSDEQFF. CDR3 coding DNA: TGTGCCTGGAGCTCCCAAGGGGGGGTCAGCGATGAGCAGTTCTTC.

This clone was detected only a few times. CDR3 bases: TGCGCCAGCAGCTTAGGGACTCGTGCTCAAGAGACCCAGTACTTC. This codes for CASSLGTRAQETQYF. The gene calls are TRBV5-1 and TRBJ2-5, with D perhaps TRBD2 (6 bases). Germline V CDR1 and CDR2: SGHRS, YFSETQ. This CDR3 contains 15 residues. Trimming removed 2 bases at V and 2 bases at J, with 13 bases between.

The chain recombines TRBV6-5 with TRBJ1-1; D unclear. CDR1 and CDR2 from the germline V gene are MNHEY and SVGAGI. Between the trimmed V and J ends, which lost 0 bases and 1 base, there was a span of 9 bases. This CDR3 contains 15 residues. CDR3 DNA: TGTGCCAGCAGTTACTCCGACACAGCGAACACTGAAGCTTTCTTT. Residues: CASSYSDTANTEAFF.

The genes are TRBV28 and TRBJ1-2; no clear D. The CDR3 consists of 12 residues. V was clipped by 1 base and J by 6 bases, with 6 bases between them. Germline CDR1 and CDR2: MDHEN and SYDVKM. The chain's CDR3 is CASSLSGDGYTF. The CDR3 nucleotides read TGTGCCAGCAGTTTATCTGGGGATGGCTACACCTTC.

This clone showed up many times. The chain recombines TRBV5-6 with TRBJ1-6; D is unresolved. The CDR3 has 12 residues. V dropped 2 bases and J dropped 9 bases, with 6 bases sitting between them. Germline V lookup: CDR1 SGHDT, CDR2 YYEEEE. Here the CDR3 reads CASSLRVSPLHF. CDR3 nucleotide sequence: TGTGCCAGCAGCTTAAGGGTTTCACCCCTCCACTTT. Variable domain in full (rest from reference TRBV5-6 and TRBJ1-6): DAGVTQSPTHLIKTRGQQVTLRCSPKSGHDTVSWYQQALGQGPQFIFQYYEEEERQRGNFPDRFSGHQFPNYSSELNVNALLLGDSALYLCASSLRVSPLHFGNGTRLTVT.

This clone has only one observation. The chain couples TRBV2 to TRBJ2-1; TRBD2 aligns across 7 bases. CDR1 is SNHLY, CDR2 FYNNEI, per germline. CDR3 length: 15 amino acids. Germline trimming cut 8 bases from V and 0 bases from J; bases unmatched to any gene: 7. The chain's CDR3 is CASGDYTFSYNEQFF. The DNA for the CDR3 is TGTGCCAGCGGGGACTACACCTTCTCCTACAATGAGCAGTTCTTC.

This chain connects TRBV5-6 to TRBJ2-5; D possibly corresponds to TRBD2 (7 bases). In germline, CDR1 is SGHDT, CDR2 YYEEEE. CDR3 length equals 19 residues. Trimming took off 0 bases at V and 3 bases at J, with 24 bases between the two ends. The CDR3 sequence: CASSLALSAGAPKEETQYF. CDR3 nucleotide sequence: TGTGCCAGCAGCTTGGCTCTAAGCGCGGGGGCCCCCAAGGAAGAGACCCAGTACTTC. Variable domain in full (rest from reference TRBV5-6 and TRBJ2-5): DAGVTQSPTHLIKTRGQQVTLRCSPKSGHDTVSWYQQALGQGPQFIFQYYEEEERQRGNFPDRFSGHQFPNYSSELNVNALLLGDSALYLCASSLALSAGAPKEETQYFGPGTRLLVL.

The chain has TRBV7-9 and TRBJ1-6, with a tentative D call TRBD1 (5 bases). V was clipped by 5 bases and J by 7 bases, with 15 bases between them. CDR1 is SEHNR and CDR2 is FQNEAQ in the germline V gene (reference sequence). This CDR3 contains 15 residues. The DNA of the CDR3 is TGTGCCAGCAGCCCCTTCGGGACGGAGAATTCACCCCTCCACTTT. The encoded protein is CASSPFGTENSPLHF.

This clone was seen a few times. The V gene is TRBV27, the J gene TRBJ2-3, with 12 bases matching TRBD2. This CDR3 comprises 19 residues. Germline V gene data show CDR1 as MNHEY and CDR2 as SMNVEV (reference sequence). J lost 1 base, V lost 5 bases, and 13 bases had no gene match. The CDR3 protein is CASSPWTSGAQPGTDTQYF. In nucleotides, the CDR3 is TGTGCCAGCAGTCCCTGGACTAGCGGGGCCCAACCGGGCACAGATACGCAGTATTTT.

This clone was picked up a small number of times. This rearrangement joins TRBV7-2 to TRBJ1-1; possible D gene TRBD1, 5 bases. Germline CDR1 is SGHTA and CDR2 is FQGNSA. Deletions cut 4 bases from V and 1 base from J, with 13 bases between. The CDR3 extends over 15 amino acids. CDR3 protein: CASSSLGARNTEAFF. The CDR3 nucleotides read TGTGCCAGCAGCTCCCTCGGGGCTCGGAACACTGAAGCTTTCTTT. The variable domain in full, with the rest retrieved from reference TRBV7-2 and TRBJ1-1, is GAGVSQSPSNKVTEKGKDVELRCDPISGHTALYWYRQSLGQGLEFLIYFQGNSAPDKSGLPSDRFSAERTGGSVSTLTIQRTQQEDSAVYLCASSSLGARNTEAFFGQGTRLTVV.

V and J are TRBV29-1 and TRBJ1-2; D might be TRBD1 (6 bases). Germline V gene sequence: CDR1 SQVTM, CDR2 ANQGSEA. CDR3 length equals 11 residues. The germline V and J ends were trimmed by 2 bases and 12 bases, with 13 bases remaining between them. This CDR3 reads CSVEFDRQHTF. The CDR3 nucleotides read TGCAGCGTTGAATTCGACAGGCAGCACACCTTC. Complete variable domain (other parts from reference TRBV29-1 and TRBJ1-2): SAVISQKPSRDICQRGTSLTIQCQVDSQVTMMFWYRQQPGQSLTLIATANQGSEATYESGFVIDKFPISRPNLTFSTLTVSNMSPEDSSIYLCSVEFDRQHTFGSGTRLTVV.